This T cell receptor (beta chain) was found in a study of radiotherapy plus CTLA-4 blockade in lung cancer (dated by TCRdb to the late 2010s). Context from the whole study: Among enrolled patients, approximately 18% had an objective response and 25% to 35% reached disease control.

V loses 0 bases, J loses 4 bases, and the germline ends lie 10 bases apart. For CDR1 and CDR2, the germline V gene lists SGHDT and YYEEEE. Including cysteine and phenylalanine, the CDR3 has 14 amino acids. Only the CDR3 part of the read is kept: 42 bases, read in frame from the first base. Worth noting for this clone: Its antigen remains unidentified. Per-base qualities were not stored, and no clone one base away is much larger.

Library generation was performed with the immunoSEQ multiplex PCR assay. In its TCRdb copy, this immuneACCESS table keeps in-frame sequences only and misses some clones. Where compared with another copy, unresolved V genes explain less than half of these, and the others have no known cause. In all, the sample holds 45,000 to 75,000 clones, and 77% of those were seen once. Of the sample, 3.5% to 4% is held by the ten largest clones. In this study, focal radiation therapy paired with CTLA-4 blockade (ipilimumab) was tested in patients who had chemo-refractory metastatic non-small-cell lung cancer. Summary of the overall study and its limitations: The strongest predictors of response were reported to be early dynamic shifts in blood T cell clones along with a rise in serum interferon-beta following radiation. After treatment with radiotherapy and ipilimumab, TCR clones that originated in tumors expanded in peripheral blood.

Source: peripheral blood, taken from a patient treated with radiotherapy plus ipilimumab. The TCR was taken from a human donor with non-small cell lung cancer who had a partial response to radiotherapy plus ipilimumab. The V and J segments used are TRBV5-6 and TRBJ1-2, and possibly TRBD1, on 5 matching bases. The CDR3 has the sequence CASSLGQSIYGYTF. In nucleotide form, the sequence is TGTGCCAGCAGCTTGGGACAGAGTATCTATGGCTACACCTTC.